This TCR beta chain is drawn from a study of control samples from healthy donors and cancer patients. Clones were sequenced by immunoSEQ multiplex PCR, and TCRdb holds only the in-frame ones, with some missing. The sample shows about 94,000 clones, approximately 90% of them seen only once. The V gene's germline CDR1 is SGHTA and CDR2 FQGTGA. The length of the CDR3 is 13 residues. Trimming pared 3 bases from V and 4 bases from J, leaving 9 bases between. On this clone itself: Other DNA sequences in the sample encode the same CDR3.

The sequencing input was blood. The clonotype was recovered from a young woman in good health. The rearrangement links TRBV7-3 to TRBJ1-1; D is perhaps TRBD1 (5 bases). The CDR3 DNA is TGTGCCAGCAGCTTGGGGGGTGGCACTGAAGCTTTCTTT. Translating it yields CASSLGGGTEAFF.